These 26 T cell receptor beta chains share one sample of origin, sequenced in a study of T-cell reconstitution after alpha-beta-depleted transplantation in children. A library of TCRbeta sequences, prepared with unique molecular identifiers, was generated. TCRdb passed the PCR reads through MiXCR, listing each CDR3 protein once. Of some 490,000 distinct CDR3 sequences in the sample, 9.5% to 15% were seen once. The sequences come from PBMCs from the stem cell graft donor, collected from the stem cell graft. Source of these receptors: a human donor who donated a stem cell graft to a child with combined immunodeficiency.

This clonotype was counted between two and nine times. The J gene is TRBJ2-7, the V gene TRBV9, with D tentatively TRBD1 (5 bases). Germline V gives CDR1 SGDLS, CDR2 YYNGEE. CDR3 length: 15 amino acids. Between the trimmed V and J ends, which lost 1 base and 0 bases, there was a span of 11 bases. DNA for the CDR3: TGTGCCAGCAGCGTACAGGGTTCCCTCTCCTACGAGCAGTACTTC. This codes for CASSVQGSLSYEQYF.

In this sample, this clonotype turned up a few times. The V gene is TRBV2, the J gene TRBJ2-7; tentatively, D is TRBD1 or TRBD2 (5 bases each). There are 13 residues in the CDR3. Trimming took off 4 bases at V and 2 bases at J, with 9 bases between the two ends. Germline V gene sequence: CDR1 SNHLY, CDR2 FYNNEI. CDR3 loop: CASSVVGAYEQYF. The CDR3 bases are TGTGCCAGCAGTGTTGTGGGGGCCTACGAGCAGTACTTC. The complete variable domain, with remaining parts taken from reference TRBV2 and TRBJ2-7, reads EPEVTQTPSHQVTQMGQEVILRCVPISNHLYFYWYRQILGQKVEFLVSFYNNEISEKSEIFDDQFSVERPDGSNFTLKIRSTKLEDSAMYFCASSVVGAYEQYFGPGTRLTVT.

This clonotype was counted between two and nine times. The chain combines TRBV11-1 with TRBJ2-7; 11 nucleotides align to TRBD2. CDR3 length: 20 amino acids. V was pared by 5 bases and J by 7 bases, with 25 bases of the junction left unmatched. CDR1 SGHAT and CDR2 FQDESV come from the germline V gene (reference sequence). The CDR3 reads CASSRQPRRLAGSLATEQYF. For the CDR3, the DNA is TGTGCCAGCAGCCGCCAACCCAGAAGACTAGCGGGATCCCTTGCTACTGAGCAGTACTTC.

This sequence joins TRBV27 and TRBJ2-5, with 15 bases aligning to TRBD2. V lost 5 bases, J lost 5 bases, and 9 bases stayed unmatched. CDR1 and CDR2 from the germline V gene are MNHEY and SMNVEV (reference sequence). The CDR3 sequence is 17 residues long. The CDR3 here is CASSTRTSGRAGETQYF. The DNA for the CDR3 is TGTGCCAGCAGTACCCGGACTAGCGGGAGGGCCGGGGAGACCCAGTACTTC.

CDR3 residues: CSVRTGEVYEQYF. The CDR3, as DNA: TGCAGCGTTCGGACAGGGGAGGTCTACGAGCAGTACTTC. This rearrangement joins TRBV29-1 to TRBJ2-7; 9 bases line up with TRBD1. V was clipped by 5 bases and J by 3 bases; unmatched bases: 5. Per the germline V gene, CDR1 is SQVTM and CDR2 is ANQGSEA. The CDR3 contains 13 residues.

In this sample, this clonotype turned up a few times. The CDR3 here is CASSPTSVSPLHF. The CDR3 DNA follows: TGTGCCAGCAGTCCGACATCGGTCTCACCCCTCCACTTT. The V gene is TRBV28, the J gene TRBJ1-6, with D unclear. Germline-derived CDR1 and CDR2 are MDHEN and SYDVKM. Trimming removed 5 bases from V and 10 bases from J, with 12 bases in between. The CDR3 length is 13 residues. Full variable domain (remainder filled in from reference TRBV28 and TRBJ1-6): DVKVTQSSRYLVKRTGEKVFLECVQDMDHENMFWYRQDPGLGLRLIYFSYDVKMKEKGDIPEGYSVSREKKERFSLILESASTNQTSMYLCASSPTSVSPLHFGNGTRLTVT.

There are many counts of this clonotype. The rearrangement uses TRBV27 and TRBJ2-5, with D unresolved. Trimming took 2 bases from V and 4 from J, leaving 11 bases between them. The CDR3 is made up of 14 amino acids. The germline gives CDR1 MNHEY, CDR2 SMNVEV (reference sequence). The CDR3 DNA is TGTGCCAGCAGTTTAATGGGTGACCCAGAGACCCAGTACTTC. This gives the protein CASSLMGDPETQYF.

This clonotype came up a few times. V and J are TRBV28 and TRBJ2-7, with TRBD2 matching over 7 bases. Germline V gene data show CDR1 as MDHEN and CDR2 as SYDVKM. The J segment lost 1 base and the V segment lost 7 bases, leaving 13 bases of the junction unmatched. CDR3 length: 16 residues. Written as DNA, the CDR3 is TGTGCCAGCACCAAAGGGAGGGATTTGTTATCCTACGAGCAGTACTTC. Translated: CASTKGRDLLSYEQYF.

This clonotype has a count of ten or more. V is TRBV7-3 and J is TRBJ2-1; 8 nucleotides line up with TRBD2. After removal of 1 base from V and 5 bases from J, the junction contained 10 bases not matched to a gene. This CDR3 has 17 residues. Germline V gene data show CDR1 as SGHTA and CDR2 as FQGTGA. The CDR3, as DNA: TGTGCCAGCAGCTTAAGGAATCCGGGACTAGGGGACAATGAGCAGTTCTTC. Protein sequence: CASSLRNPGLGDNEQFF.

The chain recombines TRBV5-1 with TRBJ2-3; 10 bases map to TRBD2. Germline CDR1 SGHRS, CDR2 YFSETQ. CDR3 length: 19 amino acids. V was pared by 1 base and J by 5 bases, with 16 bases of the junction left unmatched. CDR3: CASSLRPFGLAETRDTQYF. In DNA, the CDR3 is TGCGCCAGCAGCTTGCGACCATTCGGACTAGCGGAAACCAGAGATACGCAGTATTTT.

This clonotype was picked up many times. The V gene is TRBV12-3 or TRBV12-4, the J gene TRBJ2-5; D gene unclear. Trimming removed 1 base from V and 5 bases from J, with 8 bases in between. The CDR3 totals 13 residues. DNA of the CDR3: TGTGCCAGCAGTTTAGTAGGGTTGGAGACCCAGTACTTC. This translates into CASSLVGLETQYF.

The CDR3 DNA follows: TGTGCCAGCAGCTTAGTATCCTGGCTAGCGGATTACAATGAGCAGTTCTTC. Amino acid sequence: CASSLVSWLADYNEQFF. This rearrangement joins TRBV11-2 to TRBJ2-1; TRBD2 matches 7 bases. CDR3 size: 17 residues. Germline V gene data show CDR1 as SGHAT and CDR2 as FQNNGV. After removal of 1 base from V and 4 bases from J, the junction contained 10 bases not matched to a gene.

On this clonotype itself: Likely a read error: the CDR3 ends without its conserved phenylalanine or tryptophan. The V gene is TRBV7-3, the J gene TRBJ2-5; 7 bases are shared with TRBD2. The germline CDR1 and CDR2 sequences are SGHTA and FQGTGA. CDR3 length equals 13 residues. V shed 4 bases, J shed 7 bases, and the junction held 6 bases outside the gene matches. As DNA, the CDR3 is TGTGCCAGCAGCTCGACTGGGGGGGGGACCCAGTACTAC. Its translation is CASSSTGGGTQYY.

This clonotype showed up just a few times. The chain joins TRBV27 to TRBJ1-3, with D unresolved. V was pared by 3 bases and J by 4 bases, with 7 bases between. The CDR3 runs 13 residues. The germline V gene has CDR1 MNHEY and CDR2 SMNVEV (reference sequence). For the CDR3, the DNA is TGTGCCAGCAGTTTGACACACGGAAACACCATATATTTT. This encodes CASSLTHGNTIYF.

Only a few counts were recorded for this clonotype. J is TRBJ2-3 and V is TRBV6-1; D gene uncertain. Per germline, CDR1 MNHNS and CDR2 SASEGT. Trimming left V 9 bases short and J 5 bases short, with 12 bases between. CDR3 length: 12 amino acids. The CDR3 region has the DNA TGTGCCAGTGCTGCGGAACAAGATACGCAGTATTTT. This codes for CASAAEQDTQYF.

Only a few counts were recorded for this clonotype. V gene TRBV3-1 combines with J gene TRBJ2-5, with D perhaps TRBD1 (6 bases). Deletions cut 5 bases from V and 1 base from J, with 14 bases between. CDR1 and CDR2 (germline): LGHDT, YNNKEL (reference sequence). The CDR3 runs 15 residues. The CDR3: CASSSLGQPQETQYF. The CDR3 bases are TGTGCCAGCAGCTCCCTCGGACAGCCCCAAGAGACCCAGTACTTC.

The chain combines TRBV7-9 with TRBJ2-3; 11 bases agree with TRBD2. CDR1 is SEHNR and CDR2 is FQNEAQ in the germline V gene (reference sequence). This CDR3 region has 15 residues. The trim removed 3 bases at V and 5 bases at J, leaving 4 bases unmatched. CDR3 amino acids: CASSLTSGTQDTQYF. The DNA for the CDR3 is TGTGCCAGCAGCTTGACTAGCGGGACCCAAGATACGCAGTATTTT.

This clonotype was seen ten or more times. The CDR3 loop reads CASKQGYEQYF. The CDR3 DNA is TGCGCCAGTAAACAGGGCTACGAGCAGTACTTC. The chain employs TRBV5-1 and TRBJ2-7; D is perhaps TRBD1 (6 bases). The CDR3 runs to 11 residues. Germline CDR1 reads SGHRS; CDR2 reads YFSETQ. The V and J ends lost 8 bases and 3 bases respectively, with 9 bases between them.

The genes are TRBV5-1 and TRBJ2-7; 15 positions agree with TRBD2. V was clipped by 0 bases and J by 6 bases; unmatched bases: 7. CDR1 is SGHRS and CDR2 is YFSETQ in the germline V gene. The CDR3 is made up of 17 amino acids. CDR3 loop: CASSLAMGLAGGGEQYF. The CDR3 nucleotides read TGCGCCAGCAGCTTGGCGATGGGACTAGCGGGAGGAGGCGAGCAGTACTTC.

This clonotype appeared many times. The CDR3 bases are TGTGCCAGCAGTTACTCGGTGGGGTCGGAGACCCAGTACTTC. Translating gives CASSYSVGSETQYF. The V call is TRBV6-5, the J call TRBJ2-5; D unresolved. Between the trimmed V and J ends, which lost 0 bases and 5 bases, there was a span of 10 bases. The CDR3 totals 14 residues. Germline V gene lookup returns CDR1 MNHEY and CDR2 SVGAGI.

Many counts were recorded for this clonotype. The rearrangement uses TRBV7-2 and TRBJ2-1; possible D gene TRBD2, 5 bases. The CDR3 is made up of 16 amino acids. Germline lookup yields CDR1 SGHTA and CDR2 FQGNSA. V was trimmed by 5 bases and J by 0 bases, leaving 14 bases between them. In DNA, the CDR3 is TGTGCCAGCAGCCAGAGGGAAGTTAGCTCCTACAATGAGCAGTTCTTC. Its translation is CASSQREVSSYNEQFF.

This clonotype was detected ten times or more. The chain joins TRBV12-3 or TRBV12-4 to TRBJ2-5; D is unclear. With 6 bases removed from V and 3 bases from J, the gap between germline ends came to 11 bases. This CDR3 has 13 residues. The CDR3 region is CASRGPPKETQYF. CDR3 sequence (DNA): TGTGCCAGCAGGGGCCCCCCTAAAGAGACCCAGTACTTC.

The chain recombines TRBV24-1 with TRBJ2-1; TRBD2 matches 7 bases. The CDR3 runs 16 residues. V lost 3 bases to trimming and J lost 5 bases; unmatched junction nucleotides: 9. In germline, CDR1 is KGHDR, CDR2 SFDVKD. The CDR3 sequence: CATSDQGTTRDNEQFF. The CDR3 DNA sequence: TGTGCCACCAGTGATCAAGGGACTACCCGGGACAATGAGCAGTTCTTC.

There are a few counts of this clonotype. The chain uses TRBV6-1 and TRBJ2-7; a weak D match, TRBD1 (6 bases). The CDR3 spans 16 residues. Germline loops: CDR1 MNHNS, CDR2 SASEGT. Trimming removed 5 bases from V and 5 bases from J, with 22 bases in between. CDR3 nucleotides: TGTGCCAGCAGTAGACAGGTGGATGCGGGTTTGGACGAGCAGTACTTC. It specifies CASSRQVDAGLDEQYF.

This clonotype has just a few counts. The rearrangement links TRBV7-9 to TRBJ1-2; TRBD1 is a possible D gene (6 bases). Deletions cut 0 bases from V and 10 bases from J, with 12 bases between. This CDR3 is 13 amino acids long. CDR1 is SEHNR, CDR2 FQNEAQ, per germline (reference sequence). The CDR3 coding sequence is TGTGCCAGCAGCTTAGCGGGACATGTTTTCTACACCTTC. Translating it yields CASSLAGHVFYTF. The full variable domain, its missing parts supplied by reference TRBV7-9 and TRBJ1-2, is DTGVSQNPRHKITKRGQNVTFRCDPISEHNRLYWYRQTLGQGPEFLTYFQNEAQLEKSRLLSDRFSAERPKGSFSTLEIQRTEQGDSAMYLCASSLAGHVFYTFGSGTRLTVV.

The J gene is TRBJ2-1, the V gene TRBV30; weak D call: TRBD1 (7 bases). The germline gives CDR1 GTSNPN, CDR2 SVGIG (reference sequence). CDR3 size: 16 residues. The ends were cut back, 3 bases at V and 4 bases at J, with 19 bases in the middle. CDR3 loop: CAWRPLAGQKYNEQFF. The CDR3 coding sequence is TGTGCCTGGAGACCGCTGGCGGGACAGAAATACAATGAGCAGTTCTTC. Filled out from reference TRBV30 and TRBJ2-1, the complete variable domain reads SQTIHQWPATLVQPVGSPLSLECTVEGTSNPNLYWYRQAAGRGLQLLFYSVGIGQISSEVPQNLSASRPQDRQFILSSKKLLLSDSGFYLCAWRPLAGQKYNEQFFGPGTRLTVL.